This TCR beta chain was observed in a study of blood T cell repertoires in COVID-19. V lost 4 bases and J lost 2, with 11 bases in between. The germline gives CDR1 GTSNPN, CDR2 SVGIG (reference sequence). The CDR3 consists of 13 residues. Cohort placement rested on clinical history that participants reported themselves. Produced via immunoSEQ multiplex PCR; TCRdb's table is partial and in-frame only. This table has roughly 330,000 clones, 70% to 90% appearing once. This chain connects TRBV30 to TRBJ1-2; a weak D match, TRBD1 (6 bases). Input material: PBMCs or T cells enriched from blood (not recorded which). The receptor was isolated from a woman aged 25 to 39 who had recovered from COVID-19. CDR3 region: CAWNRVSNYGYTF. The DNA of the CDR3 is TGTGCCTGGAACAGGGTTTCCAACTATGGCTACACCTTC.